These 15 T cell receptor beta chains originate from one sample sequenced in a study of blood T cell repertoires in COVID-19. Here immunoSEQ multiplex PCR was the method, and the copy in TCRdb shows in-frame clones only, minus some. The sample has about 130,000 clones, approximately 74% seen once. Material for sequencing was peripheral blood. All receptors derive from a man in his sixties with acute or convalescent COVID-19.

This clone was observed a few times. The V and J genes are TRBV19 and TRBJ2-2; no definite D call. The germline CDR1 and CDR2 sequences are LNHDA and SQIVND (reference sequence). This CDR3 spans 14 amino acids. Trimming pared 1 base from V and 2 bases from J, leaving 5 bases between. CDR3 DNA sequence: TGTGCCAGTAGTATAGGTCTTAACACCGGGGAGCTGTTTTTT. Protein: CASSIGLNTGELFF. The whole variable domain, remainder taken from reference TRBV19 and TRBJ2-2, is DGGITQSPKYLFRKEGQNVTLSCEQNLNHDAMYWYRQDPGQGLRLIYYSQIVNDFQKGDIAEGYSVSREKKESFPLTVTSAQKNPTAFYLCASSIGLNTGELFFGEGSRLTVL.

In DNA form, the CDR3 reads TGTGCCAGCAGCTCCACAAGACTAGCGCGGGGGATGTCCGGGGAGCTGTTTTTT. Translation: CASSSTRLARGMSGELFF. The chain recombines TRBV13 with TRBJ2-2; 8 nucleotides align to TRBD2. Germline CDR1 and CDR2: PRHDT and FYEKMQ (reference sequence). This CDR3 is 18 amino acids long. V lost 4 bases, J lost 6 bases, and 16 bases stayed unmatched.

The chain has TRBV28 and TRBJ1-6; 8 bases align to TRBD1. Germline values: CDR1 MDHEN, CDR2 SYDVKM. The junction had 14 bases not matched to a gene; V was cut back by 10 bases and J by 3 bases. The CDR3 length is 17 residues. CDR3 protein: CATWGTGPEIYNSPLHF. For the CDR3, the DNA is TGTGCCACCTGGGGGACAGGCCCGGAAATCTATAATTCACCCCTCCACTTT.

The gene calls are TRBV5-1 and TRBJ2-1; 9 bases are a match to TRBD1. CDR1 and CDR2 from the germline V gene are SGHRS and YFSETQ. The trim removed 3 bases at V and 6 bases at J, leaving 7 bases unmatched. This CDR3 region has 15 residues. The CDR3 nucleotides read TGCGCCAGCAGCTCCGGACAGGGGAGGAGCAATGAGCAGTTCTTC. It yields the protein CASSSGQGRSNEQFF.

The V and J genes are TRBV7-8 and TRBJ2-6, with a weak D call TRBD2 (5 bases). Germline V gives CDR1 SGHVS, CDR2 FQNEAQ. V was shortened by 2 bases and J by 5 bases, with 13 bases between the two germline ends. CDR3 size: 16 residues. CDR3 in amino acids: CASSLSSGIRANVLTF. DNA for the CDR3: TGTGCCAGCAGCTTATCCTCGGGGATAAGGGCCAACGTCCTGACTTTC.

The rearrangement uses TRBV5-1 and TRBJ2-5, with 11 bases lining up with TRBD2. In germline, CDR1 is SGHRS, CDR2 YFSETQ. Trimming removed 4 bases from V and 5 bases from J; junction bases left unmatched: 7. The CDR3 is made up of 15 amino acids. The DNA of the CDR3 is TGCGCCAGCAGCCCGACTAGCGGGACCACGGAGACCCAGTACTTC. This sequence encodes CASSPTSGTTETQYF.

The chain uses TRBV15 and TRBJ1-2; D is perhaps TRBD1 (6 bases). CDR1 and CDR2 from the germline V gene are LNHNV and YYDKDF (reference sequence). The CDR3 consists of 15 residues. V lost 0 bases and J 2 bases, leaving 10 bases between the germline ends. The CDR3 coding sequence is TGTGCCACCAGCAGAGAAGTCGGACAGAACTATGGCTACACCTTC. Translating it yields CATSREVGQNYGYTF. The variable domain in full, completed from reference TRBV15 and TRBJ1-2, reads DAMVIQNPRYQVTQFGKPVTLSCSQTLNHNVMYWYQQKSSQAPKLLFHYYDKDFNNEADTPDNFQSRRPNTSFCFLDIRSPGLGDTAMYLCATSREVGQNYGYTFGSGTRLTVV.

This clone was observed a handful of times. The V gene is TRBV12-5, the J gene TRBJ1-1; D is possibly TRBD1 (6 bases). CDR1 LGHNT and CDR2 FRNRAP come from the germline V gene. The CDR3 loop spans 12 amino acids. Trimming stripped 7 bases from V and 6 bases from J, with 12 bases between. This chain's CDR3 is CASARGGPEAFF. The CDR3 DNA sequence: TGTGCTAGTGCCCGGGGGGGCCCTGAAGCTTTCTTT.

The rearrangement links TRBV7-6 to TRBJ2-3, with TRBD2 matching 8 bases. The V and J ends lost 5 bases and 5 bases, in that order; junction bases with no gene match: 9. This CDR3 contains 15 residues. The germline gives CDR1 SGHVS, CDR2 FNYEAQ. The CDR3 sequence: CASSQSSSGRDTQYF. The CDR3, as DNA: TGTGCCAGCAGCCAATCGTCGAGCGGGAGAGATACGCAGTATTTT.

The chain carries TRBV5-6 and TRBJ2-1; 9 bases line up with TRBD1. Trimming at V came to 0 bases and at J to 2 bases, leaving 0 bases not matched to a gene. The germline CDR1 and CDR2 sequences are SGHDT and YYEEEE. This CDR3 has 15 amino acids. CDR3 sequence: CASSLGQGAYNEQFF. In DNA, the CDR3 is TGTGCCAGCAGCTTGGGACAGGGGGCCTACAATGAGCAGTTCTTC.

The rearrangement links TRBV19 to TRBJ2-2; 8 nucleotides line up with TRBD1. J was trimmed by 7 bases and V by 6 bases; bases with no gene match: 4. The CDR3 has 13 amino acids. From germline, CDR1 is LNHDA and CDR2 SQIVND (reference sequence). DNA of the CDR3: TGTGCCAGTAGGACAGGGGATATCGGGGAGCTGTTTTTT. Translating it yields CASRTGDIGELFF.

V usage is TRBV7-3 and J usage is TRBJ2-3; 10 bases map to TRBD2. After removal of 2 bases from V and 4 bases from J, the junction contained 12 bases not matched to a gene. The germline gives CDR1 SGHTA, CDR2 FQGTGA. The CDR3 is made up of 18 amino acids. CDR3 sequence: CASSLSASGRYMADTQYF. In DNA, the CDR3 is TGTGCCAGCAGCTTATCAGCTAGCGGGAGATATATGGCAGATACGCAGTATTTT.

This clone was counted a few times. V usage is TRBV6-6 and J usage is TRBJ2-3, with TRBD2 identical over 8 bases. This CDR3 comprises 16 residues. J lost 3 bases, V lost 0 bases, and 5 bases had no gene match. From germline, CDR1 is MNHNY and CDR2 SVGAGI (reference sequence). The CDR3 loop is CASSYSRQRGTDTQYF. DNA for the CDR3: TGTGCCAGCAGTTACTCCCGTCAGCGGGGGACAGATACGCAGTATTTT.

The V call is TRBV7-8, the J call TRBJ2-7; D is uncertain. V was trimmed by 2 bases and J by 10 bases, leaving 12 bases between them. The CDR3 sequence is 12 residues long. Germline V gives CDR1 SGHVS, CDR2 FQNEAQ. CDR3 amino acids: CASSLRSSLQYF. DNA of the CDR3: TGTGCCAGCAGCTTAAGGTCATCACTACAGTACTTC. The whole variable domain, filled in from reference TRBV7-8 and TRBJ2-7, reads GAGVSQSPRYKVAKRGQDVALRCDPISGHVSLFWYQQALGQGPEFLTYFQNEAQLDKSGLPSDRFFAERPEGSVSTLKIQRTQQEDSAVYLCASSLRSSLQYFGPGTRLTVT.

The V and J genes are TRBV7-3 and TRBJ2-7; TRBD2 is a possible D gene (6 bases). The CDR3 is 14 amino acids. The V end was cut by 3 bases, the J end by 1 base, with 10 bases between. Germline V CDR1 and CDR2: SGHTA, FQGTGA. CDR3 loop: CASSFGGSSYEQYF. For the CDR3, the DNA is TGTGCCAGCAGCTTCGGGGGAAGTTCCTACGAGCAGTACTTC.